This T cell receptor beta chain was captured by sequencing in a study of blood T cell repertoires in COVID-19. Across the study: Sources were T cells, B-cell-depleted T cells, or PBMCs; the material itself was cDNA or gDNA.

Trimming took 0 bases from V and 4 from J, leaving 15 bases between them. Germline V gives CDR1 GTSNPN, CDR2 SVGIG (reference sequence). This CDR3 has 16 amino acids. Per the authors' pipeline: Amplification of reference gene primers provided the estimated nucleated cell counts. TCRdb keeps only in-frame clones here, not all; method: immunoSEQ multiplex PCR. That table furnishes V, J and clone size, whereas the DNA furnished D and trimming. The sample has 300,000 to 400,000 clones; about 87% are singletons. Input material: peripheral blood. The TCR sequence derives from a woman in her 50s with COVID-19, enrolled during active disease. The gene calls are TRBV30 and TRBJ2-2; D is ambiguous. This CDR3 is CAWSVGVLLSTGELFF. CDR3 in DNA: TGTGCCTGGAGTGTTGGTGTGCTCTTGAGCACCGGGGAGCTGTTTTTT.